The 12 T cell receptor beta chains given below trace back to one sample, sequenced in a study of T cell repertoires in cytomegalovirus infection. TCRdb recomputed calls from the reads with MiXCR, one row per CDR3 protein. The table includes 250,000 or so distinct CDR3 sequences, about a sixth detected once. Material for sequencing was CD8+ T cells from PBMCs. These receptor sequences come from a human donor in good health (CMV status not recorded). Some clones in this sample may be carry-over from other donors' samples.

The chain carries TRBV6-5 and TRBJ2-1; the D gene is possibly TRBD1 (5 bases). The V and J ends lost 0 bases and 5 bases respectively, with 14 bases between them. There are 16 residues in the CDR3. The germline gives CDR1 MNHEY, CDR2 SVGAGI. The CDR3 sequence is CASSYSWAGRNNEQFF. The DNA for the CDR3 is TGTGCCAGCAGTTACTCGTGGGCAGGGCGAAACAATGAGCAGTTCTTC.

Many counts were recorded for this clonotype. This sequence joins TRBV6-1 and TRBJ2-3; D gene ambiguous. The CDR3 extends over 16 amino acids. Germline assignment: CDR1 MNHNS and CDR2 SASEGT. V was clipped by 4 bases and J by 1 base, with 15 bases between them. The CDR3 region has the DNA TGTGCCAGCAGTGGAGAAGCGATTCCTCGCACAGATACGCAGTATTTT. This encodes CASSGEAIPRTDTQYF.

This clonotype was detected ten times or more. The chain employs TRBV11-1 and TRBJ1-1, with D unresolved. The CDR3 is 11 amino acids. The V gene lost 5 bases and the J gene lost 10 bases, with 11 bases spanning the gap. Per germline, CDR1 SGHAT and CDR2 FQDESV (reference sequence). The chain's CDR3 is CASSDPLGAFF. The CDR3 coding sequence is TGTGCCAGCAGCGACCCCCTGGGAGCTTTCTTT.

This chain connects TRBV23-1 to TRBJ2-2; 9 nucleotides match TRBD1. TRBV23-1 is identified as an open reading frame with a role that is uncertain. J gave up 0 bases and V 2 bases, and 13 bases lay outside the gene matches. CDR3 length equals 20 residues. The CDR3 reads CASSQDYNLTGGANTGELFF. The CDR3 nucleotides are TGCGCCAGCAGTCAAGATTATAACCTTACAGGGGGCGCGAACACCGGGGAGCTGTTTTTT.

Comment on this clonotype: This clone may be a read error of a much larger clone one base away. The chain carries TRBV27 and TRBJ1-4; TRBD1 aligns across 8 bases. The CDR3 is 16 residues long. V was pared by 2 bases and J by 6 bases, with 8 bases of the junction left unmatched. The germline V gene has CDR1 MNHEY and CDR2 SMNVEV (reference sequence). CDR3 protein: CASSLHQGAIHEKLFF. In DNA, the CDR3 is TGTGCCAGCAGTTTACATCAGGGGGCGATTCATGAAAAACTGTTTTTT.

This clonotype was seen a few times. The chain couples TRBV19 to TRBJ2-2; D gene unclear. Looked up from germline, CDR1 is LNHDA and CDR2 is SQIVND (reference sequence). Trimming took off 3 bases at V and 6 bases at J, with 5 bases between the two ends. This CDR3 has 12 amino acids. DNA for the CDR3: TGTGCCAGTAGTATGAGATCCGGGGAGCTGTTTTTT. Translating gives CASSMRSGELFF.

This clonotype was seen more than once but under ten times. This chain connects TRBV7-8 to TRBJ1-5; TRBD1 matches at 7 bases. The CDR3 is 15 residues long. From germline, CDR1 is SGHVS and CDR2 FQNEAQ. Unmatched junction bases numbered 5, after V lost 5 bases and J lost 1 base. Here the CDR3 reads CASSHDRASNQPQHF. CDR3 nucleotides: TGTGCCAGCAGCCACGACAGGGCGAGCAATCAGCCCCAGCATTTT.

This clonotype was recorded only once. This chain uses TRBV11-3 with TRBJ1-1; 8 bases map to TRBD1. Germline trimming cut 1 base from V and 5 bases from J; bases unmatched to any gene: 6. The CDR3 contains 15 residues. Germline CDR1 SGHNT, CDR2 YENEEA. DNA of the CDR3: TGTGCCAGCAGCTTAGGCGGACAGGGTATGACTGAAGCTTTCTTT. This codes for CASSLGGQGMTEAFF.

In this sample, this clonotype turned up a few times. The chain has TRBV7-9 and TRBJ1-4, with 7 bases identical to TRBD1. The CDR3 spans 15 residues. Germline V CDR1 and CDR2: SEHNR, FQNEAQ (reference sequence). The J segment lost 7 bases and the V segment lost 4 bases, leaving 9 bases of the junction unmatched. CDR3 loop: CASSSLRGKAEKLFF. CDR3 nucleotide sequence: TGTGCCAGCAGCTCTCTCAGGGGGAAGGCTGAAAAACTGTTTTTT.

V and J are TRBV7-8 and TRBJ2-7; tentative D call: TRBD2 (6 bases). V was trimmed by 4 bases and J by 2 bases, leaving 15 bases between them. This CDR3 has 15 amino acids. CDR1 is SGHVS, CDR2 FQNEAQ, per germline. CDR3: CASSSWGLSTYEQYF. The CDR3 DNA follows: TGTGCCAGCAGCTCGTGGGGACTGAGCACCTACGAGCAGTACTTC.

The chain links TRBV9 to TRBJ2-5; a weak D match, TRBD1 (6 bases). V lost 0 bases, J lost 3 bases, and 9 bases lay in between. Germline loops: CDR1 SGDLS, CDR2 YYNGEE. This CDR3 is built from 14 residues. The CDR3 is CASSVAGAEETQYF. In DNA form, the CDR3 reads TGTGCCAGCAGCGTAGCAGGGGCGGAAGAGACCCAGTACTTC.

This clonotype has ten or more counts. This rearrangement joins TRBV7-3 to TRBJ2-1, with D perhaps given as TRBD1 or TRBD2 (6 bases each). The V end was cut by 2 bases, the J end by 5 bases, with 28 bases between. The CDR3 is made up of 20 amino acids. The germline CDR1 and CDR2 sequences are SGHTA and FQGTGA. CDR3 protein: CASSLDGGWTDQLVDNEQFF. For the CDR3, the DNA is TGTGCCAGCAGCTTAGACGGGGGATGGACAGACCAACTTGTGGACAATGAGCAGTTCTTC.